The TCR beta chain described here comes from a study of shared clonotypes between healthy human individuals. The count of this clone is one. CDR1 is SGHDN and CDR2 is FVKESK in the germline V gene. This CDR3 is 14 amino acids long. Measured with immunoSEQ multiplex PCR; TCRdb has only the in-frame clones, and not every one. The sample holds around 95,000 clones, around half seen once. Source material: PBMCs. This receptor was obtained from a woman aged 40 to 50 in good health. Some clones in this sample may be carry-over from other donors' samples. This chain connects TRBV14 to TRBJ2-5; 11 bases map to TRBD2. The J call is uncertain, as TRBJ2-7 better fits the DNA end. The CDR3 nucleotides read TGTGCCAGCAGCTCTAGCGGGGGGACCTACGAGCAGTACTTC. Protein product: CASSSSGGTYEQYF.